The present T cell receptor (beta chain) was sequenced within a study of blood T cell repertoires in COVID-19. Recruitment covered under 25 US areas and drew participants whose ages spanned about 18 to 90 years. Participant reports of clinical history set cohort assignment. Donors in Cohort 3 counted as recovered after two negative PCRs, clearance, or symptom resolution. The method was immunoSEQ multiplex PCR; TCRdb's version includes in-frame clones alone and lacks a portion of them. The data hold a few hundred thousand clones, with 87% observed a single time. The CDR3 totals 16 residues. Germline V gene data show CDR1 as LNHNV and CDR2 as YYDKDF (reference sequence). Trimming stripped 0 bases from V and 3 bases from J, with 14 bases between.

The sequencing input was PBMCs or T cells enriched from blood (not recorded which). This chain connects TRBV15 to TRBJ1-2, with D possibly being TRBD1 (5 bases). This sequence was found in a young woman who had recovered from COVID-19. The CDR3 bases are TGTGCCACCAGCAGAGATATCAGGGTGTCGGACTATGGCTACACCTTC. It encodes CATSRDIRVSDYGYTF. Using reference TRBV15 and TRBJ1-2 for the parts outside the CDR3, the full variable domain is DAMVIQNPRYQVTQFGKPVTLSCSQTLNHNVMYWYQQKSSQAPKLLFHYYDKDFNNEADTPDNFQSRRPNTSFCFLDIRSPGLGDTAMYLCATSRDIRVSDYGYTFGSGTRLTVV.